This TCR beta chain was identified in a study of PD-L1 blockade in urothelial cancer. Across the study: Atezolizumab at 1,200 mg intravenously every 3 weeks was started by patients in about 2014. The number of prior chemotherapy regimens per patient was 0 to 3. Study results and limitations: Pretreatment blood TCR clonality under the median forecast improved survival.

About this clone itself: Antigen specificity is unknown.

The time point was: pretreatment peripheral blood. The number of samples from each patient was between 1 and 8, taken pretreatment and on-treatment. Clones were sequenced by immunoSEQ multiplex PCR, and TCRdb holds only the in-frame ones, with some missing. The data hold about 81,000 clones, with around 89% observed a single time. Germline V lookup: CDR1 SGHDN, CDR2 FVKESK. Germline trimming cut 6 bases from V and 2 bases from J; bases unmatched to any gene: 3. The CDR3 length is 14 residues. J is TRBJ2-7 and V is TRBV14; 11 bases match TRBD1. Sequencing used PBMCs, obtained around atezolizumab (anti-PD-L1) treatment. The clonotype comes from a woman older than 75 with urothelial cancer. In DNA, the CDR3 is TGTGCCAGCAGGCCGGGACAGGGGGCCTACGAGCAGTACTTC. This encodes CASRPGQGAYEQYF.